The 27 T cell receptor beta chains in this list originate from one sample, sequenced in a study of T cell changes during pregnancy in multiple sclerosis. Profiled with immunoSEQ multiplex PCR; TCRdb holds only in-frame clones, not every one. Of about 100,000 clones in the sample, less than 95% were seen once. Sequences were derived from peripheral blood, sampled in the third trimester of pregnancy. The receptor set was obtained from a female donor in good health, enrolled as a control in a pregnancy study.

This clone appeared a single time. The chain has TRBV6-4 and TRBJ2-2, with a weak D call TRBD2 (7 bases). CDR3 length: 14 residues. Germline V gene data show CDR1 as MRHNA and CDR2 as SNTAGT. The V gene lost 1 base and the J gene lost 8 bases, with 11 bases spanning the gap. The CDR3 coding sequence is TGTGCCAGCAGTGACTTGGGGGGGCCGGGGGAGCTGTTTTTT. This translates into CASSDLGGPGELFF.

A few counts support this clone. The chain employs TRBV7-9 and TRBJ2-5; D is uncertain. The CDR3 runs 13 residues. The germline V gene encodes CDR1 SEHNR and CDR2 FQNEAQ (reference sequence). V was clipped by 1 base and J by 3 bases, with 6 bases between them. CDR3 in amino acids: CASSLGAEETQYF. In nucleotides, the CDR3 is TGTGCCAGCAGCTTAGGTGCAGAAGAGACCCAGTACTTC.

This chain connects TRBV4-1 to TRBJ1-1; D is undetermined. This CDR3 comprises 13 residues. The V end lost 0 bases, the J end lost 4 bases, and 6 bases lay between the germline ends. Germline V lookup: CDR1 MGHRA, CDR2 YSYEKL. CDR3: CASSQDSITEAFF. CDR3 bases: TGCGCCAGCAGCCAAGATTCCATCACTGAAGCTTTCTTT.

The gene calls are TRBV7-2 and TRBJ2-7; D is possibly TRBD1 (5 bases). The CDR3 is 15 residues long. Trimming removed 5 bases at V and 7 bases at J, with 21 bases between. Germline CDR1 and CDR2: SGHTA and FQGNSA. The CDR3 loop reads CASSPRDRPFREQYF. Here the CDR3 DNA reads TGTGCCAGCAGCCCAAGAGACAGACCCTTTCGAGAGCAGTACTTC.

CDR3 amino acids: CASSGYDRGLGDTQYF. The CDR3 nucleotides read TGTGCCAGCAGTGGATACGACAGGGGGCTTGGAGATACGCAGTATTTT. The rearrangement uses TRBV2 and TRBJ2-3; 10 nucleotides match TRBD1. The CDR3 is made up of 16 amino acids. Unmatched junction bases numbered 9, after V lost 4 bases and J lost 5 bases. Germline V gives CDR1 SNHLY, CDR2 FYNNEI.

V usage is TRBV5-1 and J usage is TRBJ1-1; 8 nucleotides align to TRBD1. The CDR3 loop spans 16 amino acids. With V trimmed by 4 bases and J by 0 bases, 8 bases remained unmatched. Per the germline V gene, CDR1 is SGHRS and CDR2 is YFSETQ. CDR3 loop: CASSPGTGLMNTEAFF. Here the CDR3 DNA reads TGCGCCAGCAGCCCTGGGACAGGACTTATGAACACTGAAGCTTTCTTT.

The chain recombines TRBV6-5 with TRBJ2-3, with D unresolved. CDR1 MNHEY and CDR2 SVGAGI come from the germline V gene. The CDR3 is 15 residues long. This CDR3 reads CVSRVQRRLTDTQYF. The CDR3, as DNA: TGTGTCAGTCGTGTCCAGAGGCGCCTCACAGATACGCAGTATTTT.

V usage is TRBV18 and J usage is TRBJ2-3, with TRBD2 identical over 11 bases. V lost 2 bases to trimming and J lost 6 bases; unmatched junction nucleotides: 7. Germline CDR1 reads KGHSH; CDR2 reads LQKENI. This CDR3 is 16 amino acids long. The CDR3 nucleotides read TGTGCCAGCTCACCAACTAGCGGGGGATATCTCGATACGCAGTATTTT. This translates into CASSPTSGGYLDTQYF. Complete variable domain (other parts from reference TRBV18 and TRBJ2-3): NAGVMQNPRHLVRRRGQEARLRCSPMKGHSHVYWYRQLPEEGLKFMVYLQKENIIDESGMPKERFSAEFPKEGPSILRIQQVVRGDSAAYFCASSPTSGGYLDTQYFGPGTRLTVL.

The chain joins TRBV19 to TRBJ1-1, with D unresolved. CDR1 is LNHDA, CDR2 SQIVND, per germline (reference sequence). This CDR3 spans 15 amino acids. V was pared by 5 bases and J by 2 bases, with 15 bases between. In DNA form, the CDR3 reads TGTGCCAGTAGTCGAACGAGTTTCGCCAACACTGAAGCTTTCTTT. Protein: CASSRTSFANTEAFF.

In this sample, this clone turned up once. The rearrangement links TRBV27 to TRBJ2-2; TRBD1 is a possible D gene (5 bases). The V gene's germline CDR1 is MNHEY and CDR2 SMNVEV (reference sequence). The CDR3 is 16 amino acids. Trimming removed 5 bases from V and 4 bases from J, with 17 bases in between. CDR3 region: CASSRQPHHSTGELFF. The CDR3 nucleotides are TGTGCCAGCAGTCGACAGCCTCACCATTCCACCGGGGAGCTGTTTTTT.

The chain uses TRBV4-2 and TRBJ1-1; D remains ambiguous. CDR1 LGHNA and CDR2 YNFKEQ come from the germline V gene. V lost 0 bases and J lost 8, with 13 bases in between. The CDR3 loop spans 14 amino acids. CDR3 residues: CASSQERDTLEAFF. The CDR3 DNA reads TGTGCCAGCAGCCAAGAGCGCGACACCCTAGAAGCTTTCTTT.

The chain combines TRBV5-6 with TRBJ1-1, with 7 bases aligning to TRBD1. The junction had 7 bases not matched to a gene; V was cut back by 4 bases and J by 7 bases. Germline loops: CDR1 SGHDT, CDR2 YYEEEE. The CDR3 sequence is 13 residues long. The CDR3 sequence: CASSRDRKLEAFF. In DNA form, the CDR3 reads TGTGCCAGCAGCCGGGACAGAAAACTTGAAGCTTTCTTT.

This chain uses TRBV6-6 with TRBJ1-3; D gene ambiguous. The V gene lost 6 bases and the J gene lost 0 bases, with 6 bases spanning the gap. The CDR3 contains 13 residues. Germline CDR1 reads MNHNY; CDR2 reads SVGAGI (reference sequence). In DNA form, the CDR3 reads TGTGCCAGCAGGCAGGACTCTGGAAACACCATATATTTT. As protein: CASRQDSGNTIYF.

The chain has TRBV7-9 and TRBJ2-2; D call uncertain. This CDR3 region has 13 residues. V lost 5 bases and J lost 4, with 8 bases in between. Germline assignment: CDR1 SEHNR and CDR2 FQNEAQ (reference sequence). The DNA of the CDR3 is TGTGCCAGCAGCATAGACGGCACCGGGGAGCTGTTTTTT. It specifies CASSIDGTGELFF.

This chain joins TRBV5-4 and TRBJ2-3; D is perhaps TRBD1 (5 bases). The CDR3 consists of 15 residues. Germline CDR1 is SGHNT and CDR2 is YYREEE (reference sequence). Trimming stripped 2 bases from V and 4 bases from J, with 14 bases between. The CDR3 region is CASSLIGRVADTQYF. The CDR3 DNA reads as TGTGCCAGCAGCTTAATTGGCAGGGTGGCAGATACGCAGTATTTT.

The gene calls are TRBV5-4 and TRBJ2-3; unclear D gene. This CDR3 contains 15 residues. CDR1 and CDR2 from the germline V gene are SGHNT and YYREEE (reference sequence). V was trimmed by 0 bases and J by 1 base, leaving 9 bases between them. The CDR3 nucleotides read TGTGCCAGCAGCTTGGTTGCTTCGGGCACAGATACGCAGTATTTT. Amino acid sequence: CASSLVASGTDTQYF.

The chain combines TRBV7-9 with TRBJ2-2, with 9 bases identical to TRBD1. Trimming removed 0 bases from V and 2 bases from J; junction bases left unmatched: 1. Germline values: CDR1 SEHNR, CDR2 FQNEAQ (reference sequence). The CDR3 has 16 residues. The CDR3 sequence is CASSLAGQGNTGELFF. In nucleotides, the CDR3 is TGTGCCAGCAGCTTAGCGGGACAGGGAAACACCGGGGAGCTGTTTTTT.

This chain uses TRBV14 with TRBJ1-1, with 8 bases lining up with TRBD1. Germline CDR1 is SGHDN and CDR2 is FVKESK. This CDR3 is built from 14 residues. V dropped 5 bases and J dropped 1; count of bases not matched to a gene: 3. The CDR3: CASSFGQGNTEAFF. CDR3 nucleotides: TGTGCCAGCAGCTTCGGACAGGGGAACACTGAAGCTTTCTTT.

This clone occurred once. In DNA form, the CDR3 reads TGTGCCAGCAGCTTATCGTCAGGGGGCGGAGGCTACACCTTC. Translation gives CASSLSSGGGGYTF. This sequence joins TRBV11-2 and TRBJ1-2; 8 bases align to TRBD1. V lost 2 bases to trimming and J lost 8 bases; unmatched junction nucleotides: 7. The germline gives CDR1 SGHAT, CDR2 FQNNGV. The CDR3 contains 14 residues.

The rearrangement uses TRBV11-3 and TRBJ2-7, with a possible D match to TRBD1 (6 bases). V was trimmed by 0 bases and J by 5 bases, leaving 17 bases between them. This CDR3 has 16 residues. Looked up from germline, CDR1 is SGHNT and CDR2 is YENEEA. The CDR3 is CASSLEGATLLNEQYF. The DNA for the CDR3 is TGTGCCAGCAGCTTAGAGGGGGCTACTCTCCTTAACGAGCAGTACTTC.

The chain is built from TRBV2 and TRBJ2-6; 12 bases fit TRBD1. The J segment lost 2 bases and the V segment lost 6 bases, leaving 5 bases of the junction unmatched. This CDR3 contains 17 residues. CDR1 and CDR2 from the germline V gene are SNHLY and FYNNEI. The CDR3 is CASSPGQGAAGANVLTF. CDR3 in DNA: TGTGCCAGCAGCCCGGGACAGGGGGCCGCTGGGGCCAACGTCCTGACTTTC.

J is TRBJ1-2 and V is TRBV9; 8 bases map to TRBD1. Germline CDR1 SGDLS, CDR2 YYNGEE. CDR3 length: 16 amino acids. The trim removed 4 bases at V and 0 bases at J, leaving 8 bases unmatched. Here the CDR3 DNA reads TGTGCCAGCAGCCTTACCGGACAGGGAGCTAACTATGGCTACACCTTC. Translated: CASSLTGQGANYGYTF.

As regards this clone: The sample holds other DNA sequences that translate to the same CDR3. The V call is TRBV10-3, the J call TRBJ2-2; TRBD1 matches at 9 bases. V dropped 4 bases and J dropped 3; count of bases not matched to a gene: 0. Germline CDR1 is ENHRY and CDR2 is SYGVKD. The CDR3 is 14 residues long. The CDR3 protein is CAISGTGDTGELFF. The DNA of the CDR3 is TGTGCCATCAGTGGGACAGGGGACACCGGGGAGCTGTTTTTT.

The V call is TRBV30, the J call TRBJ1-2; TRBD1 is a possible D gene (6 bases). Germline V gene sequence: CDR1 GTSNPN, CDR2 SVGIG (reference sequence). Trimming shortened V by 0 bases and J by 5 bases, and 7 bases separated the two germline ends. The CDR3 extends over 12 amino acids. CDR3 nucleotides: TGTGCCTGGAGTGTGGGGGCATATGGCTACACCTTC. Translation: CAWSVGAYGYTF.

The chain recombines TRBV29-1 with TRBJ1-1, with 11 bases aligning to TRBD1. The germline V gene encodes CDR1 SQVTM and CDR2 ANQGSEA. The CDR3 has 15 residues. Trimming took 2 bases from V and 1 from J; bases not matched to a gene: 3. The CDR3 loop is CSVEWTGGSNTEAFF. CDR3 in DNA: TGCAGCGTTGAATGGACAGGGGGCTCGAACACTGAAGCTTTCTTT.

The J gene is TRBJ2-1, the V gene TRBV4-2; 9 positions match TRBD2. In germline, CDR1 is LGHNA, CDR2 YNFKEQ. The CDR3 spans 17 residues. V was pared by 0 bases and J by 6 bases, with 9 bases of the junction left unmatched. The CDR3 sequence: CASSQEFSGGTINEQFF. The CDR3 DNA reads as TGTGCCAGCAGCCAAGAGTTTAGCGGGGGTACCATCAATGAGCAGTTCTTC.

CDR3 sequence reads: CASVGGQGFEQFF. The DNA of the CDR3 is TGTGCCAGCGTTGGGGGACAGGGGTTTGAGCAGTTCTTC. The genes are TRBV11-3 and TRBJ2-1, with 10 nucleotides matching TRBD1. Germline V gene lookup returns CDR1 SGHNT and CDR2 YENEEA. The junction had 7 bases not matched to a gene; V was cut back by 8 bases and J by 9 bases. The CDR3 spans 13 residues.